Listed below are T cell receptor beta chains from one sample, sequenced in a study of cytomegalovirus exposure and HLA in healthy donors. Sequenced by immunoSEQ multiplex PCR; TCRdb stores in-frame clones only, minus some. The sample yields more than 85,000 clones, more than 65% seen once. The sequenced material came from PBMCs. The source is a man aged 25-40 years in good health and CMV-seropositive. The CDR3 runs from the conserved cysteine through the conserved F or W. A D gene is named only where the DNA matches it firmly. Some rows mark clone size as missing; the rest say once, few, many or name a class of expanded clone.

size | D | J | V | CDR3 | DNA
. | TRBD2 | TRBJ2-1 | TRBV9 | CASSSSSGTRYNEQFF | TGTGCCAGCAGCTCTTCGAGTGGGACTAGGTACAATGAGCAGTTCTTC
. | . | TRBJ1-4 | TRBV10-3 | CAIRGTKGEKLFF | TGTGCCATCAGAGGGACAAAAGGTGAAAAACTGTTTTTT
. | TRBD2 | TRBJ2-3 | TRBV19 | CASSKAGVGADTQYF | TGTGCCAGTAGTAAGGCGGGGGTTGGTGCAGATACGCAGTATTTT
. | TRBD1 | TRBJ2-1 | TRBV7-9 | CASSLGTGFHTPYNEQFF | TGTGCCAGCAGCTTAGGGACAGGGTTCCATACCCCATACAATGAGCAGTTCTTC
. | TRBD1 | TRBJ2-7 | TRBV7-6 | CASSLPSGGEQYF | TGTGCCAGCAGCTTACCGTCAGGGGGAGAGCAGTACTTC
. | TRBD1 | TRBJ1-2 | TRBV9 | CASSVVQGAGYTF | TGTGCCAGCAGCGTAGTGCAGGGGGCGGGCTACACCTTC
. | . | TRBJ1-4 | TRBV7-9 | CASRFGGANEKLFF | TGTGCCAGCAGATTCGGGGGGGCTAATGAAAAACTGTTTTTT
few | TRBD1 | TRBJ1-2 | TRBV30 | CAWGRDSYGYTF | TGTGCCTGGGGACGGGACAGCTATGGCTACACCTTC
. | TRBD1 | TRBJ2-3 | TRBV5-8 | CASSSGTASATDTQYF | TGTGCCAGCAGCTCTGGGACAGCTTCGGCCACAGATACGCAGTATTTT
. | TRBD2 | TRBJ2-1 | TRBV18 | CASSPRGRAYNEQFF | TGTGCCAGCTCCCCTCGGGGGAGGGCCTACAATGAGCAGTTCTTC
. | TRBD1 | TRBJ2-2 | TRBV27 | CASSRRQGITGELFF | TGTGCCAGCAGTCGCCGACAGGGAATTACCGGGGAGCTGTTTTTT
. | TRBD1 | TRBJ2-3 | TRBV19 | CASSITGARTDTQYF | TGTGCCAGTAGTATTACAGGGGCCCGCACAGATACGCAGTATTTT
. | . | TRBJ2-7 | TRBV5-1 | CARGAGAYEQYF | TGCGCCAGAGGGGCAGGGGCCTACGAGCAGTACTTC
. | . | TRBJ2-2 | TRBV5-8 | CASSARGTGELFF | TGTGCCAGCAGTGCCCGCGGCACCGGGGAGCTGTTTTTT
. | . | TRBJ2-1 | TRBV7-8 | CASSEGVEQFF | TGTGCCAGCAGCGAAGGGGTGGAGCAGTTCTTC
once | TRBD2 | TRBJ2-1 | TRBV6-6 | CASTAMGGDEQFF | TGTGCCAGCACCGCAATGGGGGGGGATGAGCAGTTCTTC
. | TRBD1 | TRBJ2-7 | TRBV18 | CASSPSSGTGRLKYF | TGTGCCAGCTCACCATCCTCCGGGACAGGGAGGTTGAAGTACTTC
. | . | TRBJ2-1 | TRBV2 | CASSSVTGRAYNEQFF | TGTGCCAGCAGTTCTGTGACGGGCAGGGCATACAATGAGCAGTTCTTC
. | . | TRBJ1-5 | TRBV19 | CASSIARAVNQPQHF | TGTGCCAGCAGTATTGCCAGGGCGGTCAATCAGCCCCAGCATTTT
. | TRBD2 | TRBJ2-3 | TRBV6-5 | CASGRDYLTDTQYF | TGTGCCAGCGGCCGGGACTACCTCACAGATACGCAGTATTTT
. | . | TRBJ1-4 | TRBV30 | CAWSVKQQGYEKLFF | TGTGCCTGGAGTGTAAAACAGCAGGGGTATGAAAAACTGTTTTTT
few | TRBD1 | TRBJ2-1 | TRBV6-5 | CASSYSGTGAYNEQFF | TGTGCCAGCAGTTACTCGGGTACAGGGGCCTACAATGAGCAGTTCTTC
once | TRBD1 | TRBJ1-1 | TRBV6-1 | CASSESPLGTGPMNTEAFF | TGTGCCAGCAGTGAATCCCCATTAGGGACAGGGCCTATGAACACTGAAGCTTTCTTT
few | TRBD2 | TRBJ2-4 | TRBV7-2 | CASSLASGGAVNIQYF | TGTGCCAGCAGCTTAGCGAGCGGGGGGGCCGTAAACATTCAGTACTTC
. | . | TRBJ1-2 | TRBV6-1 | CASSEALEPGYTF | TGTGCCAGCAGTGAGGCTCTAGAACCTGGCTACACCTTC
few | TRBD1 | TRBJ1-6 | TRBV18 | CASSPETGGNNSPLHF | TGTGCCAGCTCACCCGAGACAGGGGGCAATAATTCACCCCTCCACTTT
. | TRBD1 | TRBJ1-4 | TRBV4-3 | CASSHLPGTGLEKLFF | TGCGCCAGCAGCCACCTCCCGGGGACAGGGCTTGAAAAACTGTTTTTT
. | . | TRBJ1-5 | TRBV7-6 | CASSQGINQPQHF | TGTGCCAGCAGCCAGGGTATCAATCAGCCCCAGCATTTT
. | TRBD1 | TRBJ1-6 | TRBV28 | CASSYQTGYNSPLHF | TGTGCCAGCAGTTACCAGACAGGGTATAATTCACCCCTCCACTTT
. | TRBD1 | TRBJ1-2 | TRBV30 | CAVGQGNGYTF | TGTGCCGTGGGACAGGGGAATGGCTACACCTTC
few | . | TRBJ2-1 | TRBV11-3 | CASSLKGRQVGEQFF | TGTGCCAGCAGCTTGAAGGGGCGACAAGTCGGTGAGCAGTTCTTC
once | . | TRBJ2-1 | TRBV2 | CASNSGNNEQFF | TGTGCCAGCAATTCAGGCAACAATGAGCAGTTCTTC
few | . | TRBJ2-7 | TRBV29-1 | CSVVAGDGSYEQYF | TGCAGCGTTGTGGCGGGTGACGGGTCCTACGAGCAGTACTTC
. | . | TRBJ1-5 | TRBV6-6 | CASSYSRDGQPQHF | TGTGCCAGCAGTTACTCGCGGGACGGGCAGCCCCAGCATTTT
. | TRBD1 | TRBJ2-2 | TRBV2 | CASSDRGPVGELFF | TGTGCCAGCAGCGACAGGGGGCCCGTCGGGGAGCTGTTTTTT
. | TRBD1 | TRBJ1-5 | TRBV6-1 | CASTADRGSNQPQHF | TGTGCCAGCACTGCGGACAGGGGAAGCAATCAGCCCCAGCATTTT
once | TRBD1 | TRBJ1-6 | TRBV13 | CASSPRDRGRPLHF | TGTGCCAGCAGTCCCCGGGACAGGGGGCGGCCCCTCCACTTT
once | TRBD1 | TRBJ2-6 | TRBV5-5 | CASSPLTGGWANVLTF | TGTGCCAGCAGCCCTCTCACAGGGGGTTGGGCCAACGTCCTGACTTTC
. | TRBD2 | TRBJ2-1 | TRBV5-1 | CASSFVSSGDDEQFF | TGCGCCAGCAGCTTTGTGTCTAGCGGGGACGATGAGCAGTTCTTC
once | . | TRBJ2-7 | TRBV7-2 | CASSPGHQSDEQYF | TGTGCCAGCAGCCCTGGACATCAGAGCGACGAGCAGTACTTC
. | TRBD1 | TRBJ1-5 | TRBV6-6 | CASRNRGQGSNQPQHF | TGTGCCAGCCGTAATCGGGGACAGGGGAGCAATCAGCCCCAGCATTTT
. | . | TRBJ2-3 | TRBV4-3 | CASSQDGAAGTQYF | TGCGCCAGCAGCCAAGATGGGGCAGCCGGGACGCAGTATTTT
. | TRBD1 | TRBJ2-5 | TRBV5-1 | CASSLRGQGGEQYF | TGCGCCAGCAGCTTGAGGGGACAGGGAGGAGAGCAGTACTTC
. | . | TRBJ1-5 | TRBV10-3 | CAISRGGQVQPQHF | TGTGCCATCTCGAGAGGCGGACAAGTTCAGCCCCAGCATTTT
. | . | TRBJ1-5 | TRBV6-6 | CASSYSEQGWQPQHF | TGTGCCAGCAGTTACTCGGAGCAGGGCTGGCAGCCCCAGCATTTT
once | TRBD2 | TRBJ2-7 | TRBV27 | CASSLGGGSGYEQYF | TGTGCCAGCAGTTTAGGGGGGGGGTCGGGCTACGAGCAGTACTTC
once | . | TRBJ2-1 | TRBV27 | CASSLWRGGAYNEQFF | TGTGCCAGCAGTTTATGGAGGGGCGGCGCCTACAATGAGCAGTTCTTC
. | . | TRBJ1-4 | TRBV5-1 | CARRGQPSEKLFF | TGCGCCAGAAGAGGGCAGCCTTCGGAAAAACTGTTTTTT
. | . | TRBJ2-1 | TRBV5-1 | CASSSPRRGASYNEQFF | TGCGCCAGCAGCTCGCCTCGGCGGGGAGCGTCCTACAATGAGCAGTTCTTC
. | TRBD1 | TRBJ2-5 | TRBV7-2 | CASSSRTGLGETQYF | TGTGCCAGCAGCTCACGGACAGGGTTGGGAGAGACCCAGTACTTC
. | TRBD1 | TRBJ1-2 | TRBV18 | CASSPLDREGWGYTF | TGTGCCAGCTCACCACTGGACAGGGAAGGTTGGGGCTACACCTTC
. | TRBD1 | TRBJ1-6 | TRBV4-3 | CASSQEGDRNSPLHF | TGCGCCAGCAGCCAAGAGGGGGACAGAAATTCACCCCTCCACTTT
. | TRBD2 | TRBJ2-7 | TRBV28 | CASSFPGTSGTYEQYF | TGTGCCAGCAGTTTCCCCGGGACTAGCGGTACCTACGAGCAGTACTTC
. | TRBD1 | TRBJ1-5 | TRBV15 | CATSSGTGSLLLSNQPQHF | TGTGCCACCAGCTCCGGGACAGGGAGTCTTTTATTGAGCAATCAGCCCCAGCATTTT
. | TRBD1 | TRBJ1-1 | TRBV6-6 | CATSLTGANTEAFF | TGTGCCACGTCGTTGACAGGGGCGAACACTGAAGCTTTCTTT